This T cell receptor (beta chain) was captured in a study of blood T cell repertoires in COVID-19. The repertoire was sequenced with immunoSEQ multiplex PCR; TCRdb's copy has only in-frame clones and lacks some. Of about 330,000 clones listed, roughly 87% were seen once; the top ten hold approximately 9.9%. Sequencing was carried out using peripheral blood. This clonotype was sampled from a man aged 25 to 45 with COVID-19, enrolled during active disease.

CDR3 bases: TGTGCCAGCTCACCCTCCTCATCGACAAGCGGGACTGAAGCTTTCTTT. This encodes CASSPSSSTSGTEAFF. The chain carries TRBV18 and TRBJ1-1; D ambiguous. The ends were cut back, 3 bases at V and 5 bases at J, with 19 bases in the middle. Looked up from germline, CDR1 is KGHSH and CDR2 is LQKENI. CDR3 length: 16 residues.